This record covers a single T cell receptor beta chain. Its antigen has not been determined. The sample holds no much larger clone one base away, and base qualities are not on file. In the prospective study, participants were about 18 to 100 years old, resided in about two dozen geographic areas of the United States, and were enrolled through a virtual design. Cohort assignment in the prospective study relied on participant-reported clinical history from a screening survey and a study questionnaire. Recovered participants in ImmuneRACE Cohort 3 were defined by two consecutive negative NP/OP PCR tests, clearance by a healthcare professional, or resolution of symptoms. Mobile phlebotomists in the prospective study collected whole blood, serum and a nasopharyngeal or oropharyngeal swab from every participant. Participants in the prospective study had the option to provide additional blood draws and questionnaires over a roughly 2-month period. Before DNA extraction, blood samples from the prospective study were shipped at room temperature or frozen.

TCRbeta CDR3 regions were amplified from genomic DNA using the immunoSEQ Assay, a bias-controlled multiplex PCR. The study's processing was this. Within the assay, amplification of reference gene primers was used to estimate how many nucleated cells each sample contained. To quantify the absolute abundance of each unique TCRbeta CDR3 rearrangement, sequence reads were collapsed and filtered. For each sample, productive Simpson clonality was calculated as the square root of Simpson's diversity index over productive rearrangements. The clones in this table, taken by TCRdb from immuneACCESS, are in-frame only. Not every clone is retained; where verified, under half of the shortfall comes from an unresolved V gene, and the cause of the rest is unknown. That table gives V, J and clone size, and the DNA gave D and trimming. The sample table lists some 350,000 clones, 87% of them with a count of one. The ten largest clones capture 2.5% to 3% of the sample.

Via the germline V gene, CDR1 is MNHEY and CDR2 SVGAGI. The junction shows trimming of 6 bases on V and 2 bases on J, plus 17 bases between the germline ends. Including cysteine and phenylalanine, the CDR3 has 15 amino acids. Kept here is only the CDR3 DNA, which spans 45 bases and is read in frame from base 1. This sample stems from a study of blood T cell repertoires in COVID-19 (dated by TCRdb to 2018 to 2020). Turning to the overall study: Samples covering the acute and convalescent phases of COVID-19 were provided by collaborators in the United States, Italy and Spain. The prospective study material was composed of cDNA or gDNA derived from T cells, B-cell-depleted T cells, or PBMCs. Deeply sampled blood TCRbeta repertoires from subjects exposed to, actively infected with, or recovered from COVID-19 were included in the dataset. The repertoires were made available in a free public database intended to serve as a resource for research on the immune response to SARS-CoV-2. The samples were drawn from the first 160 participants of the ongoing ImmuneRACE study and from 950 to 1,500 subjects provided by 6 global collaborators. Sample metadata almost always included a de-identified subject ID, COVID-19 status, age in years and sex. Where HLA class I and class II types were available, the types were taken from metadata supplied by the sample provider, not from assay-based typing. Broader findings and caveats from the paper: How much clinical and demographic metadata was included differed by source and by participant, and the metadata was provided uncurated.

The chain links TRBV6-5 with TRBJ2-7; tentative D gene TRBD1, with 6 bases matching. The receptor was derived from a woman in her twenties or thirties who had recovered from COVID-19. The specimen sequenced was PBMCs or T cells enriched from blood (not recorded which). The nucleotides are TGTGCCAGCAGACAGGGCATCCCATCGGCCTACGAGCAGTACTTC. Its protein is CASRQGIPSAYEQYF.